The clone carrying this TCR beta chain was picked up a small number of times. No antigen is known for it. RNA was isolated and reverse transcribed to cDNA, the sequencing template. Method: immunoSEQ multiplex PCR; TCRdb's copy keeps in-frame clones and lacks some. The profile shows roughly 120,000 clones, roughly three fifths of them singletons. V shed 4 bases and J shed 3 bases, with 14 bases lying between them. CDR1 is SGHDT and CDR2 is YYEEEE in the germline V gene. CDR3 length equals 14 residues. The data originate from a study of CD8+ T cells in alopecia areata. General study points: In scalp, tofacitinib significantly decreased clonality and expanded CD8+ clones among the top 100. Between patients, shared TCR sequences were less clear than in mice. This was possibly due in part to HLA diversity in the patient population. Normal scalp showed lower clonality than lesional scalp, especially alopecia totalis/universalis.

Treatment here: oral pan-JAK inhibitor, 5-10 mg twice daily. The chain uses TRBV5-6 and TRBJ2-7; TRBD1 or TRBD2 may be the D gene (6 bases each). The sequencing used CD8+ T cells sorted from blood, collected at week 24, from a patient treated with tofacitinib. This receptor was identified in a human donor with alopecia areata. CDR3 in amino acids: CASSPRGEIYEQYF. CDR3 in DNA: TGTGCCAGCAGCCCAAGGGGGGAAATCTACGAGCAGTACTTC.